This T cell receptor (beta chain) originates from a study of blood T cell repertoires in COVID-19. Study in general: Samples representing acute and convalescent COVID-19 were sourced from the United States, Italy and Spain. Sources were T cells, B-cell-depleted T cells, or PBMCs; the material itself was cDNA or gDNA.

Data came from immunoSEQ multiplex PCR; TCRdb stores just in-frame clones and leaves some out. Of a few hundred thousand clones detected, 85% appear once; the ten largest clones hold under 20%. V was pared by 1 base and J by 4 bases, with 13 bases between. The CDR3 is 16 amino acids. Germline CDR1 is LGHDT and CDR2 is YNNKEL (reference sequence). Participants reported their clinical history, and cohort assignment relied on those reports. Cohort 3 recovered donors had two negative PCRs, clearance, or symptom resolution. This TCR was sampled from a man between 35 and 55 years old who had recovered from COVID-19. The sequenced sample was PBMCs or T cells enriched from blood (not recorded which). The chain uses TRBV3-1 (or the pseudogene TRBV3-2) and TRBJ2-2; D unclear. CDR3 amino acids: CASSQVGGGLTGELFF. The CDR3 region has the DNA TGTGCCAGCAGCCAAGTAGGTGGTGGGCTCACCGGGGAGCTGTTTTTT.